This T cell receptor (beta chain) appears in the sequencing data of a study of a mutant IDH1 vaccine in newly diagnosed glioma. Study details: Averaging 40.4 years of age, treated patients were about 60% male and approximately 40% female.

Trimming took 1 base from V and 2 from J; bases not matched to a gene: 5. Germline lookup yields CDR1 LGHNA and CDR2 YSLEER. This CDR3 is 16 amino acids long. About this clone: Its specificity is unknown.

Method: immunoSEQ multiplex PCR; TCRdb's copy keeps in-frame clones and lacks some. The table shows 50,000 to 70,000 clones, with around 87% occurring only once. Time point reported: week 23, last vaccination. A 20-mer mutant IDH1 peptide at 300 ug was injected subcutaneously with topical imiquimod. Sequences were derived from PBMCs, sampled from a glioma patient whose treatment included an IDH1 peptide vaccine. This TCR was sampled from a man aged 35-49 years with glioma. The chain has TRBV4-3 and TRBJ1-3; 7 nucleotides match TRBD1. The CDR3 nucleotides read TGCGCCAGCAGCCAAGGACAGGGATCAACTGGAAACACCATATATTTT. Protein sequence: CASSQGQGSTGNTIYF.